Below, 31 T cell receptor beta chains from the same sample are listed, as sequenced in a study of beta chain features in type 1 diabetes. cDNA synthesis used the whole RNA isolate, giving expressed TCRB sequences. The assay was immunoSEQ multiplex PCR, and TCRdb's table has in-frame clones only and misses some. The sample consists of 120,000 to 150,000 clones, roughly 53% of them appearing once. The sample consisted of Tregs from blood. These receptors all stem from a man aged 18 to 30 in good health.

This chain links TRBV7-2 with TRBJ2-7; 10 positions agree with TRBD2. The CDR3 totals 15 residues. V shed 6 bases, J shed 12 bases, and the junction held 17 bases outside the gene matches. Germline CDR1 and CDR2: SGHTA and FQGNSA. CDR3 in DNA: TGTGCCAGCAGTTCATGGACTAGCGGAGAGGGGGGGACGTACTTC. As protein: CASSSWTSGEGGTYF.

This clone was observed a few times. The CDR3 region has the DNA TGTGCCGGAGGGGGCGAGCGTTCGAACCCTCGCACAGATACGCAGTATTTT. Its protein product is CAGGGERSNPRTDTQYF. This sequence joins TRBV28 and TRBJ2-3, with D possibly matching TRBD1 (7 bases). From germline, CDR1 is MDHEN and CDR2 SYDVKM. The CDR3 runs 17 residues. V was cut by 11 bases and J by 1 base, with 25 bases left in between.

The chain is built from TRBV27 and TRBJ2-7; TRBD1 matches at 8 bases. Unmatched junction bases numbered 4, after V lost 6 bases and J lost 3 bases. The CDR3 extends over 13 amino acids. Germline assignment: CDR1 MNHEY and CDR2 SMNVEV (reference sequence). CDR3 nucleotides: TGTGCCAGCAGGAAGACAGGGGACTACGAGCAGTACTTC. This gives the protein CASRKTGDYEQYF.

V gene TRBV4-3 combines with J gene TRBJ1-1; the match to TRBD1 covers 7 bases. Germline CDR1 is LGHNA and CDR2 is YSLEER. Losses at the gene ends were 0 bases for V and 7 bases for J; bases not matched to a gene: 11. The CDR3 contains 16 residues. CDR3 loop: CASSQEAAGGFGEAFF. CDR3 nucleotide sequence: TGCGCCAGCAGCCAAGAAGCGGCAGGGGGTTTCGGTGAAGCTTTCTTT.

The chain links TRBV18 to TRBJ2-1; TRBD2 matches 10 bases. In germline, CDR1 is KGHSH, CDR2 LQKENI. V was clipped by 3 bases and J by 8 bases; unmatched bases: 7. The CDR3 is 15 residues long. The CDR3 here is CASSPGLAVRDEQFF. CDR3 sequence (DNA): TGTGCCAGCTCACCCGGACTAGCGGTGAGGGATGAGCAGTTCTTC.

This chain uses TRBV11-1 with TRBJ2-2; 13 bases match TRBD2. J was trimmed by 0 bases and V by 4 bases; bases with no gene match: 5. In germline, CDR1 is SGHAT, CDR2 FQDESV (reference sequence). This CDR3 contains 18 residues. This chain's CDR3 is CASSSRTSGGTNTGELFF. The CDR3 nucleotides read TGTGCCAGCAGCTCCCGGACTAGCGGGGGAACGAACACCGGGGAGCTGTTTTTT.

CDR3 nucleotide sequence: TGCGCCAGCAGACCCGGGACTAGGATGGCCGGGGAGCTGTTTTTT. Its translation is CASRPGTRMAGELFF. The chain links TRBV5-1 to TRBJ2-2; 8 bases line up with TRBD2. Trimming at V came to 5 bases and at J to 6 bases, leaving 9 bases not matched to a gene. Per the germline V gene, CDR1 is SGHRS and CDR2 is YFSETQ. The CDR3 extends over 15 amino acids.

The CDR3 region has the DNA TGTGCCAGCAGCCTATACCCAGATACGCAGTATTTT. This codes for CASSLYPDTQYF. J is TRBJ2-3 and V is TRBV9; no firm D call. The CDR3 covers 12 residues. Trimming removed 4 bases at V and 4 bases at J, with 7 bases between. Per germline, CDR1 SGDLS and CDR2 YYNGEE.

This clone was counted between two and nine times. The CDR3 nucleotides are TGTGCCAGCAGCCCCCGTGGTTCGGGGACCGGGGAGCTGTTTTTT. Translation: CASSPRGSGTGELFF. The chain is built from TRBV7-2 and TRBJ2-2, with a possible D match to TRBD2 (5 bases). The germline V gene encodes CDR1 SGHTA and CDR2 FQGNSA. V was shortened by 5 bases and J by 5 bases, with 15 bases between the two germline ends. The CDR3 is 15 amino acids.

This clone was observed a handful of times. The chain has TRBV7-8 and TRBJ2-1; maybe TRBD2 (5 bases). V lost 5 bases and J lost 5, with 13 bases in between. Germline CDR1 reads SGHVS; CDR2 reads FQNEAQ. This CDR3 is 14 amino acids long. DNA for the CDR3: TGTGCCAGCAGCCAGCTAGCTCGCGACAATGAGCAGTTCTTC. This sequence encodes CASSQLARDNEQFF. The full variable domain, its missing parts supplied by reference TRBV7-8 and TRBJ2-1, is GAGVSQSPRYKVAKRGQDVALRCDPISGHVSLFWYQQALGQGPEFLTYFQNEAQLDKSGLPSDRFFAERPEGSVSTLKIQRTQQEDSAVYLCASSQLARDNEQFFGPGTRLTVL.

This clone was seen once. The genes are TRBV5-4 and TRBJ2-6; D is possibly TRBD1 (6 bases). CDR1 SGHNT and CDR2 YYREEE come from the germline V gene (reference sequence). The CDR3 has 16 amino acids. The V end lost 4 bases, the J end lost 2 bases, and 13 bases lay between the germline ends. The CDR3 spells CASSVQGRTGANVLTF. In DNA, the CDR3 is TGTGCCAGCAGCGTACAGGGCAGAACTGGGGCCAACGTCCTGACTTTC.

The chain combines TRBV13 with TRBJ2-1; D uncertain. Germline lookup yields CDR1 PRHDT and CDR2 FYEKMQ (reference sequence). The length of the CDR3 is 14 residues. V was cut by 5 bases and J by 5 bases, with 13 bases left in between. CDR3 region: CASSPFPGNNEQFF. The CDR3 DNA reads as TGTGCCAGCAGCCCCTTTCCAGGTAACAATGAGCAGTTCTTC.

The chain links TRBV9 to TRBJ2-7; TRBD1 aligns across 7 bases. J was trimmed by 6 bases and V by 3 bases; bases with no gene match: 6. The CDR3 has 13 amino acids. Germline lookup yields CDR1 SGDLS and CDR2 YYNGEE. CDR3 region: CASSGQGSSEQYF. CDR3 in DNA: TGTGCCAGCAGCGGACAGGGTAGTAGCGAGCAGTACTTC.

This clone was detected a few times. V is TRBV7-3 and J is TRBJ2-2, with a possible D match to TRBD1 (5 bases). The CDR3 is made up of 13 amino acids. Germline CDR1 is SGHTA and CDR2 is FQGTGA. V gave up 5 bases and J gave up 6 bases, with 10 bases separating them. The CDR3: CASSAGSAGELFF. CDR3 nucleotides: TGTGCCAGCAGCGCAGGGTCCGCCGGGGAGCTGTTTTTT.

The V gene is TRBV5-1, the J gene TRBJ2-2, with no clear D. Germline values: CDR1 SGHRS, CDR2 YFSETQ. CDR3 length: 16 residues. V was trimmed by 0 bases and J by 2 bases, leaving 11 bases between them. Written as DNA, the CDR3 is TGCGCCAGCAGCTTGGAGAGGTCCCTAAACACCGGGGAGCTGTTTTTT. This translates into CASSLERSLNTGELFF.

The V and J genes are TRBV30 and TRBJ2-7; D gene uncertain. The V gene's germline CDR1 is GTSNPN and CDR2 SVGIG (reference sequence). Trimming removed 4 bases at V and 7 bases at J, with 14 bases between. The CDR3 spans 12 residues. The CDR3, as DNA: TGTGCCTGGAACCGCCCCCTCGGGGAGCAGTACTTC. It specifies CAWNRPLGEQYF. Supplemented by reference TRBV30 and TRBJ2-7, the full variable domain reads SQTIHQWPATLVQPVGSPLSLECTVEGTSNPNLYWYRQAAGRGLQLLFYSVGIGQISSEVPQNLSASRPQDRQFILSSKKLLLSDSGFYLCAWNRPLGEQYFGPGTRLTVT.

J is TRBJ2-2 and V is TRBV7-9, with a tentative D call TRBD1 (6 bases). V lost 0 bases and J 4 bases, leaving 9 bases between the germline ends. The germline V gene encodes CDR1 SEHNR and CDR2 FQNEAQ (reference sequence). The length of the CDR3 is 15 residues. CDR3 in DNA: TGTGCCAGCAGCTTAGCCACAGGGAGCACCGGGGAGCTGTTTTTT. Its protein is CASSLATGSTGELFF.

This clone was counted between two and nine times. The chain uses TRBV30 and TRBJ2-7; D is perhaps TRBD1 (6 bases). The CDR3 has 14 amino acids. Germline CDR1 reads GTSNPN; CDR2 reads SVGIG (reference sequence). V gave up 2 bases and J gave up 3 bases, with 14 bases separating them. The CDR3 sequence: CAWSPRDKLYEQYF. The CDR3 DNA reads TGTGCCTGGAGTCCCCGGGACAAACTCTACGAGCAGTACTTC.

The gene calls are TRBV28 and TRBJ2-7; 9 positions match TRBD2. Trimming at V came to 6 bases and at J to 6 bases, leaving 9 bases not matched to a gene. The germline CDR1 and CDR2 sequences are MDHEN and SYDVKM. This CDR3 is 14 amino acids long. In nucleotides, the CDR3 is TGTGCCAGCAGCCGATTTGGCGGGGGGGGCGAGCAGTACTTC. Its protein product is CASSRFGGGGEQYF.

This clone was detected only a few times. V and J are TRBV6-5 and TRBJ2-7, with D perhaps TRBD1 (6 bases). V lost 7 bases and J lost 7, with 17 bases in between. The germline gives CDR1 MNHEY, CDR2 SVGAGI. CDR3 length: 13 amino acids. DNA of the CDR3: TGTGCCAGCAATCGAGAAGGGGGTAGAGAGCAGTACTTC. It specifies CASNREGGREQYF.

Comments on this clone: This specimen includes other DNA sequences encoding the same CDR3. This chain uses TRBV28 with TRBJ2-7; tentatively, D is TRBD1 (6 bases). V lost 6 bases and J 3 bases, leaving 15 bases between the germline ends. Germline V CDR1 and CDR2: MDHEN, SYDVKM. The length of the CDR3 is 14 residues. The CDR3 DNA is TGTGCCAGCAGCCCCCCTGACAGGATCTACGAGCAGTACTTC. It codes for CASSPPDRIYEQYF.

This sequence joins TRBV28 and TRBJ2-5; D uncertain. Trimming cost V 2 bases and J 4 bases, with 5 bases left between them. CDR1 and CDR2 (germline): MDHEN, SYDVKM. CDR3 size: 12 residues. CDR3 in amino acids: CASSLRRETQYF. As DNA, the CDR3 is TGTGCCAGCAGTTTAAGGAGAGAGACCCAGTACTTC.

This clone was seen a single time. V gene TRBV30 combines with J gene TRBJ2-1; 7 bases agree with TRBD2. Trimming removed 3 bases from V and 3 bases from J; junction bases left unmatched: 5. CDR3 length equals 14 residues. CDR1 and CDR2 from the germline V gene are GTSNPN and SVGIG (reference sequence). The CDR3 DNA reads as TGTGCCTGGAGACAGCGGGATAACTACAATGAGCAGTTCTTC. Its protein is CAWRQRDNYNEQFF. Variable domain in full (rest from reference TRBV30 and TRBJ2-1): SQTIHQWPATLVQPVGSPLSLECTVEGTSNPNLYWYRQAAGRGLQLLFYSVGIGQISSEVPQNLSASRPQDRQFILSSKKLLLSDSGFYLCAWRQRDNYNEQFFGPGTRLTVL.

This clone occurred a few times. V usage is TRBV7-2 and J usage is TRBJ2-3; maybe TRBD2 (6 bases). From germline, CDR1 is SGHTA and CDR2 FQGNSA. V was cut by 5 bases and J by 10 bases, with 16 bases left in between. The length of the CDR3 is 13 residues. The CDR3 coding sequence is TGTGCCAGCAGCCCTCGGACTATCGGCGCGCAGTATTTT. Its translation: CASSPRTIGAQYF.

This chain uses TRBV6-5 with TRBJ1-1, with a tentative D call TRBD1 (5 bases). CDR3 length: 13 residues. V dropped 7 bases and J dropped 4 bases, with 13 bases sitting between them. Germline lookup yields CDR1 MNHEY and CDR2 SVGAGI. In DNA form, the CDR3 reads TGTGCCAGCACCCGGGGGGGGAGCACTGAAGCTTTCTTT. Translating it yields CASTRGGSTEAFF.

The chain has TRBV29-1 and TRBJ2-7; possibly TRBD2 for D (5 bases). The CDR3 is made up of 13 amino acids. From germline, CDR1 is SQVTM and CDR2 ANQGSEA. Trimming removed 5 bases from V and 2 bases from J, with 13 bases in between. The CDR3 coding sequence is TGCAGCGTTTTGGGCGAGAGGGCCTACGAGCAGTACTTC. Amino acid sequence: CSVLGERAYEQYF.

The CDR3 loop is CASSLSQETQYF. DNA for the CDR3: TGTGCCAGCAGTTTGTCTCAAGAGACCCAGTACTTC. This chain joins TRBV28 and TRBJ2-5; the D is unclear. CDR1 is MDHEN, CDR2 SYDVKM, per germline. The CDR3 is 12 residues long. With 3 bases removed from V and 2 bases from J, the gap between germline ends came to 4 bases. The full variable domain, its missing parts supplied by reference TRBV28 and TRBJ2-5, is DVKVTQSSRYLVKRTGEKVFLECVQDMDHENMFWYRQDPGLGLRLIYFSYDVKMKEKGDIPEGYSVSREKKERFSLILESASTNQTSMYLCASSLSQETQYFGPGTRLLVL.

This chain connects TRBV30 to TRBJ2-2; 7 bases line up with TRBD1. Germline loops: CDR1 GTSNPN, CDR2 SVGIG (reference sequence). V was clipped by 5 bases and J by 5 bases; unmatched bases: 8. This CDR3 spans 14 amino acids. In nucleotides, the CDR3 is TGTGCCTGGGGGGTACAGGGGATAACCGGGGAGCTGTTTTTT. It yields the protein CAWGVQGITGELFF.

A few counts support this clone. The chain couples TRBV29-1 to TRBJ1-2, with D tentatively TRBD1 (6 bases). V lost 6 bases and J lost 3, with 23 bases in between. Germline values: CDR1 SQVTM, CDR2 ANQGSEA. CDR3 size: 16 residues. The CDR3 is CSVRPRLGGEDYGYTF. The CDR3 DNA reads as TGCAGCGTGCGCCCCCGCTTAGGGGGGGAAGACTATGGCTACACCTTC.

The chain joins TRBV28 to TRBJ1-1; D unclear. This CDR3 comprises 11 residues. Germline lookup yields CDR1 MDHEN and CDR2 SYDVKM. V was shortened by 2 bases and J by 7 bases, with 5 bases between the two germline ends. The CDR3 DNA reads as TGTGCCAGCAGTTTAAATCGTGAAGCTTTCTTT. Translated: CASSLNREAFF.

The chain combines TRBV9 with TRBJ2-2; D may be TRBD1 (5 bases). Trimming left V 4 bases short and J 0 bases short, with 13 bases between. Germline V gene data show CDR1 as SGDLS and CDR2 as YYNGEE. There are 16 residues in the CDR3. The CDR3 bases are TGTGCCAGCAGCCCCAGGGTAGGGGCGAACACCGGGGAGCTGTTTTTT. Translated: CASSPRVGANTGELFF.